Sequencing of this T cell receptor (beta chain) was carried out in a study of shared clonotypes between healthy human individuals. Per the germline V gene, CDR1 is MNHNY and CDR2 is SVGAGI (reference sequence). The V end lost 5 bases, the J end lost 2 bases, and 10 bases lay between the germline ends. The CDR3 loop spans 14 amino acids. TCRdb's table, derived via immunoSEQ multiplex PCR, lists solely in-frame clones and lacks some. Here the sample spans 2 million to 2.5 million clones, 93% being singletons. To note about this clone: Its antigen is currently unknown.

Study-wide findings and caveats: Among donors, the sharing of clonotypes was expected to be influenced by sequencing depth. All-four-donor shared clonotypes had higher generation probabilities than non-shared clonotypes did. Estimated clonotype richness was generally higher in naive than memory subsets.

The receptor's source is a man aged 18 to 29 in good health. Some clones in this sample may be carry-over from other donors' samples. Material: naive CD4+ T cells from PBMCs. Subset specified: CD45RA+ positively selected. The J gene is TRBJ1-5, the V gene TRBV6-6, with no clear D. CDR3: CASSPLNGNQPQHF. In nucleotides, the CDR3 is TGTGCCAGCAGTCCCTTGAATGGCAATCAGCCCCAGCATTTT.